A single sample is the source of the 2 T cell receptor beta chains below, sequenced in a study of blood T cells in healthy people across ages (dated by TCRdb to 2014 to 2015). Libraries were constructed by 5' RACE. TCRdb records Illumina HiSeq 2500 as the sequencer. A second PCR of about 7 to 12 cycles was performed with a sample-barcoded 5' primer and a J-beta primer mix. The raw public data were reprocessed by TCRdb itself: fastp quality trimming at Q25, MiXCR clonotype calling, in-frame beta chains only. Each CDR3 protein appears once, grouped with its most common genes and DNA. The sample contains some 320,000 distinct CDR3 sequences, around 27% of them found a single time. The ten most abundant clones make up around 29% of the sample. The sequenced sample consisted of blood. The receptors were gathered from a woman in her sixties or seventies in good health.

This clonotype was recorded many times. This chain joins TRBV20-1 and TRBJ2-7, with D possibly TRBD2 on 5 matching bases. V lost 5 bases and J 7 bases, leaving 18 bases between the germline ends. This CDR3 comprises 13 residues. Germline V CDR1 and CDR2: DFQATT, SNEGSKA (reference sequence). In nucleotides, the CDR3 is TGCAGTGCTCCCCCGGAGGCCGATGCGGAGCAGTACTTC. This translates into CSAPPEADAEQYF.

The rearrangement links TRBV24-1 to TRBJ2-3; 9 bases line up with TRBD1. Germline V lookup: CDR1 KGHDR, CDR2 SFDVKD. The V and J ends lost 3 bases and 1 base, in that order; junction bases with no gene match: 1. This CDR3 contains 15 residues. CDR3 DNA sequence: TGTGCCACCAGTGATAGGACAGGGGGCACAGATACGCAGTATTTT. The encoded protein is CATSDRTGGTDTQYF.